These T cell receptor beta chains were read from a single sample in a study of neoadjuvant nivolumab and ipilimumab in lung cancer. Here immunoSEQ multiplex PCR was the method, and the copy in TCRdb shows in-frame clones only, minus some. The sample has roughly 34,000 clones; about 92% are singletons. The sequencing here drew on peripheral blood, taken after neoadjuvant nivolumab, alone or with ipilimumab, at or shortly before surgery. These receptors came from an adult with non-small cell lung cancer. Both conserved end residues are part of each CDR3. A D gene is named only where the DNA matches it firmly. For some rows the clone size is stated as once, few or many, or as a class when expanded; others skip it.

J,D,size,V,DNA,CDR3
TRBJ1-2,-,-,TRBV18,TGTGCCAGCTCACCCGTCCCCTCGGGGTCTGGCTACACCTTC,CASSPVPSGSGYTF
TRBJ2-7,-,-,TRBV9,TGTGCCAGCAGCGTAGCGCCGACAGAATCCTACGAGCAGTACTTC,CASSVAPTESYEQYF
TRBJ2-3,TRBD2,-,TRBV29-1,TGCAGCGTTGCGGGAGGGGGAACAGATACGCAGTATTTT,CSVAGGGTDTQYF
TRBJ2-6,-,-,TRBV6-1,TGTGCCAGCAGTGAACAAGGAGGGGGGGCGCGCGGGGCCAACGTCCTGACTTTC,CASSEQGGGARGANVLTF
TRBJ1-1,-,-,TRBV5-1,TGCGCCAGCAGCTTTGCCAGGGGTAACACTGAAGCTTTCTTT,CASSFARGNTEAFF
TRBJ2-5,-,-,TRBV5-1,TGCGCCAGCAGGCAGGGGCGTTTCTGGGAAGAGACCCAGTACTTC,CASRQGRFWEETQYF
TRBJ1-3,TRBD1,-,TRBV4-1,TGCGCCAGCAGCGACCGACAGGGGGCGGCTGGAAACACCATATATTTT,CASSDRQGAAGNTIYF
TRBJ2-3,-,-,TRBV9,TGTGCCAGCAGCACCGGGACCACCACAGATACGCAGTATTTT,CASSTGTTTDTQYF
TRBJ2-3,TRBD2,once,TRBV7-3,TGTGCCAGCAGCTTAGCGGGAGGGCAGGCAGATACGCAGTATTTT,CASSLAGGQADTQYF
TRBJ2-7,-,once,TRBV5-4,TGTGCCAGCAGCTCCACCCCGGGACAATCCTCCTACGAGCAGTACTTC,CASSSTPGQSSYEQYF
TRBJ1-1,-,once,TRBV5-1,TGCGCCAGCAGCTTGGACCAGAACACTGAAGCTTTCTTT,CASSLDQNTEAFF